These T cell receptor beta chains were read from a single sample in a study of blood T cell repertoires in COVID-19. TCRdb keeps only in-frame clones here, not all; method: immunoSEQ multiplex PCR. Among about 68,000 clones listed, around 87% were seen once. Source material: peripheral blood. The receptors stem from a man in his forties or fifties with active COVID-19. Both conserved end residues are part of each CDR3.

cdr3_length	v_call	j_call	cdr3_aa
14	TRBV29-1	TRBJ1-2	CSAWREGQLYGYTF
13	TRBV5-4	TRBJ1-2	CASSTDKNYGYTF
11	TRBV6-2/TRBV6-3	TRBJ1-4	CASSYRGKLFF
14	TRBV5-4	TRBJ1-2	CASSPLDRGYGYTF
18	TRBV6-1	TRBJ1-4	CASSEAIPGSATNEKLFF
14	TRBV19	TRBJ1-2	CASSIPGTVYGYTF
15	TRBV4-2	TRBJ1-2	CASSHVGSVDYGYTF
14	TRBV18	TRBJ2-5	CASSPTGPQETQYF
13	TRBV18	TRBJ2-7	CASSQGQGYEQYF
16	TRBV4-3	TRBJ2-1	CASSHAGTSGYNEQFF
14	TRBV11-2	TRBJ2-1	CASSLGNTNNEQFF
14	TRBV18	TRBJ2-5	CASSPLGQGETQYF
15	TRBV7-8	TRBJ2-2	CASSLVAGNTGELFF
17	TRBV11-2	TRBJ1-3	CASSLDPDRGTGNTIYF
15	TRBV6-6	TRBJ1-2	CASSYSGTGFYGYTF
14	TRBV7-2	TRBJ2-3	CASSLVSHTDTQYF
15	TRBV18	TRBJ2-7	CASSPWEGSSYEQYF
12	TRBV7-9	TRBJ2-1	CASSFQDNEQFF
15	TRBV7-2	TRBJ1-5	CASSPRGGANQPQHF
12	TRBV12-3/TRBV12-4	TRBJ1-1	CASTLGSTEAFF
18	TRBV29-1	TRBJ2-1	CSVHLRGGGRPLYNEQFF
14	TRBV28	TRBJ1-6	CASSFRDRGSPLHF
14	TRBV7-2	TRBJ2-1	CASSLTSSYNEQFF
12	TRBV2	TRBJ1-1	CASRLGGTEAFF
12	TRBV28	TRBJ1-5	CASTGVLQPQHF
14	TRBV5-1	TRBJ1-4	CASSPGQGIEKLFF
16	TRBV7-2	TRBJ1-3	CASSPSRHPSGNTIYF
15	TRBV6-2/TRBV6-3	TRBJ2-3	CASSYLGPSTDTQYF
16	TRBV7-3	TRBJ2-1	CASSLKGLAGSGEQFF
16	TRBV6-1	TRBJ1-2	CASSVDSHGPLYGYTF
19	TRBV7-2	TRBJ2-3	CASSLRLAGGAPRTDTQYF
16	TRBV7-2	TRBJ2-1	CASSSMTGDHRFEQFF
13	TRBV12-3/TRBV12-4	TRBJ1-1	CASRVTGSTEAFF
13	TRBV4-2	TRBJ2-1	CASSQDGSGGLFF
17	TRBV29-1	TRBJ2-1	CSVVRDRGVAGNNEQFF
15	TRBV5-1	TRBJ1-4	CASSFDGTGEEKLFF
14	TRBV18	TRBJ2-3	CASSPNGSTDTQYF
16	TRBV4-3	TRBJ1-5	CASSQVAGVGNQPQHF
17	TRBV28	TRBJ2-7	CASSLLGWRAELYEQYF
14	TRBV5-4	TRBJ2-5	CASSLGGATETQYF
13	TRBV7-2	TRBJ2-2	CASSYTGGRELFF
15	TRBV19	TRBJ1-2	CASGDGQGSYYGYTF
11	TRBV6-6	TRBJ2-1	CASSYLYEQFF
16	TRBV7-2	TRBJ2-7	CASSPGLAGVVYEQYF
12	TRBV28	TRBJ2-7	CASSSSGEEQYF
16	TRBV7-9	TRBJ2-1	CASSPYRGRAQNEQFF
13	TRBV2	TRBJ1-5	CASHGQDNQPQHF
14	TRBV19	TRBJ1-2	CASSIDHGGYGYTF
14	TRBV27	TRBJ1-2	CASSPRDSSYGYTF
17	TRBV7-2	TRBJ2-2	CASSLRDRGQATGELFF